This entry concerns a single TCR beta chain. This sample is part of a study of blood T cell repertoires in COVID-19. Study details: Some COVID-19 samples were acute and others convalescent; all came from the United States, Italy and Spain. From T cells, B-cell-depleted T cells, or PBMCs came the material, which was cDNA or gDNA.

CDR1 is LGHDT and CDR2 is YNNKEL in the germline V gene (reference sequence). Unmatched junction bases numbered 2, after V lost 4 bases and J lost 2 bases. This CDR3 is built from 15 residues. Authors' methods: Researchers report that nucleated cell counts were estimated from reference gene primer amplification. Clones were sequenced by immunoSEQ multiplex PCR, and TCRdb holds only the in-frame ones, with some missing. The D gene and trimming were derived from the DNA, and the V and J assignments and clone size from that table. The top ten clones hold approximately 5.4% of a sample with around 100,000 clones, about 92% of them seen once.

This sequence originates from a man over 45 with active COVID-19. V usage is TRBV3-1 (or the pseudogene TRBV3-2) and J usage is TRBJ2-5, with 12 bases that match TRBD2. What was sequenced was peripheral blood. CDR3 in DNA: TGTGCCAGCAGCCGGGGACTAGCGGGTCAAGAGACCCAGTACTTC. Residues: CASSRGLAGQETQYF.